This T cell receptor (beta chain) was captured in a study of control samples from healthy donors and cancer patients. Many counts were recorded for this clone. This CDR3 contains 14 residues. Trimming cost V 6 bases and J 5 bases, with 11 bases left between them. The germline V gene has CDR1 MDHEN and CDR2 SYDVKM. Clones were read by immunoSEQ multiplex PCR, and TCRdb kept only the in-frame ones, dropping some. The table records some 150,000 clones, under 95% of them present only once. The specimen was blood. The TCR was taken from a man in his forties in good health. The J gene is TRBJ1-6, the V gene TRBV28; D call uncertain. The CDR3 nucleotides read TGTGCCAGCAGCGAACTTGGAAATAATTCACCCCTCCACTTT. This codes for CASSELGNNSPLHF.